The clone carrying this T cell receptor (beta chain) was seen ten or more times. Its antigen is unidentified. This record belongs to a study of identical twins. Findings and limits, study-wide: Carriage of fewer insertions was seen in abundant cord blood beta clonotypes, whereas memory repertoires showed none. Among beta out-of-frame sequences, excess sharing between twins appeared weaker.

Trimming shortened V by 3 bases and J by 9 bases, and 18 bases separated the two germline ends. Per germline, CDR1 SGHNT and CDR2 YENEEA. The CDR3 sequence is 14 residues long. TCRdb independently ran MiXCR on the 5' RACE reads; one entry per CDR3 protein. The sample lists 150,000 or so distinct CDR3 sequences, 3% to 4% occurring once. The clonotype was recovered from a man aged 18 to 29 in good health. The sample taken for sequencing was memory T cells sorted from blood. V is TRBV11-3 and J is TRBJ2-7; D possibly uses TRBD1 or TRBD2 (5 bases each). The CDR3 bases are TGTGCCAGCAGCTTTTCGGGACCCTCGACGGTGCAGTACGTC. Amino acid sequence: CASSFSGPSTVQYV.